What follows describes a single T cell receptor (beta chain). Its specificity is not known. The data were obtained in a study of siplizumab effects on memory and regulatory T cells. Points from the study as a whole: Unstimulated naive T cells seemed to show more diversity than memory cells did, and they also seemed to be among the major contributors to the alloresponse. Of the alloreactive clones, only a minor fraction mapped to unstimulated subsets. Siplizumab, the agent tested, significantly reduced alloreactive sequences traceable to unstimulated CD4+ memory cells. Only a minority of proliferating CD4+ or CD8+ clones had an assignable naive or memory phenotype, with roughly 75-95% lacking one.

The length of the CDR3 is 16 residues. The V end was cut by 1 base, the J end by 2 bases, with 12 bases between. Germline V gives CDR1 SGHAT, CDR2 FQNNGV. Some clones are missing from TCRdb's copy, which holds only in-frame ones; the method was immunoSEQ multiplex PCR. The sample has about 100,000 clones, roughly 93% seen once. This sequence was found in a human donor in good health. Sequenced material: non-Treg CD4+ T cells sorted from blood. V and J are TRBV11-2 and TRBJ1-5, with D possibly TRBD1 on 5 matching bases. CDR3 in amino acids: CASSLATGGGNQPQHF. In nucleotides, the CDR3 is TGTGCCAGCAGCTTAGCGACTGGGGGAGGCAATCAGCCCCAGCATTTT.